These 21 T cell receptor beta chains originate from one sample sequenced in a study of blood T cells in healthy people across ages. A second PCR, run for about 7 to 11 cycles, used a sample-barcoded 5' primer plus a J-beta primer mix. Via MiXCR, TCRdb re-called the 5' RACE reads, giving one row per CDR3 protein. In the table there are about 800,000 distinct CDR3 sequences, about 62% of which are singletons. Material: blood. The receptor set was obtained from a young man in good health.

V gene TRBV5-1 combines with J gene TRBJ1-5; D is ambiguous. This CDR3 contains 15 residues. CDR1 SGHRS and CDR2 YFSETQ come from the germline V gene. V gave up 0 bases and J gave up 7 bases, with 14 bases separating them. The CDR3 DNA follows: TGCGCCAGCAGCTTGGCTCCCTCGGGGAACCAGCCCCAGCATTTT. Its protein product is CASSLAPSGNQPQHF.

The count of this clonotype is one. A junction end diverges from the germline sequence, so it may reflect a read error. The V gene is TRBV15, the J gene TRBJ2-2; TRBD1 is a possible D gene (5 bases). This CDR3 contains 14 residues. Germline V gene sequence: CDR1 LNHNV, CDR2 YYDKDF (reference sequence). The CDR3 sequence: CATCRDFNTGELFF. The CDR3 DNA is TGTGCCACCTGCAGGGATTTTAACACCGGGGAGCTGTTTTTT.

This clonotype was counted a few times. In nucleotides, the CDR3 is TGCAGCGTCAAGTGGGAGTCGGAGACCCAGTACTTC. This translates into CSVKWESETQYF. V is TRBV29-1 and J is TRBJ2-5; a weak D match, TRBD2 (5 bases). Trimming took off 6 bases at V and 5 bases at J, with 13 bases between the two ends. The CDR3 is 12 amino acids. Germline CDR1 SQVTM, CDR2 ANQGSEA.

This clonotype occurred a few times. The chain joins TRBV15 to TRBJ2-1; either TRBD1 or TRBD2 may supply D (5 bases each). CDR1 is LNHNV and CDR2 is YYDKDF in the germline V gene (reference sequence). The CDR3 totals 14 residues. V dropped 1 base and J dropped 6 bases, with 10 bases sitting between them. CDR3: CATSRAGSPNEQFF. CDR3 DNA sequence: TGTGCCACCAGCAGAGCAGGGAGTCCCAATGAGCAGTTCTTC.

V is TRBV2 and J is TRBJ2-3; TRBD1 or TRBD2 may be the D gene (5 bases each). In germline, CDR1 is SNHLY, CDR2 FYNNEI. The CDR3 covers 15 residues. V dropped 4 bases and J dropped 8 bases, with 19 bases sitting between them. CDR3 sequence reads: CASSAGTVAPGTQYF. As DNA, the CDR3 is TGTGCCAGCAGTGCAGGGACGGTCGCACCGGGTACGCAGTATTTT.

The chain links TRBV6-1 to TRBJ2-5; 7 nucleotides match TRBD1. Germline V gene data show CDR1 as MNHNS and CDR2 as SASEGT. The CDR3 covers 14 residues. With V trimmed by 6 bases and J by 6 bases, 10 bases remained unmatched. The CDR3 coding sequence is TGTGCCAGCAGGGACGTCAGGGGGTTTCAGACCCAGTACTTC. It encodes CASRDVRGFQTQYF.

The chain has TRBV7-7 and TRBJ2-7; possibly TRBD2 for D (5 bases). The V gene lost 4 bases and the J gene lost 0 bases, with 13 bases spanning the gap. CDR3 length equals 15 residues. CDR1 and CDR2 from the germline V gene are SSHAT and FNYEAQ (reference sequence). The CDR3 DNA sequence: TGTGCCAGCAGCTCATCGCCGGGAAGCTCCTACGAGCAGTACTTC. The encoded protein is CASSSSPGSSYEQYF.

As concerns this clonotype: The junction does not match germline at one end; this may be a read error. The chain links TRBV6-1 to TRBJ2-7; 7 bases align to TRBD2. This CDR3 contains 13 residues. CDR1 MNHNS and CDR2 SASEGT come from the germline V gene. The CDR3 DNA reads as TGTGCCAGCGGTGAACGGGGGGTATACGAGCAGTACTTC. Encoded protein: CASGERGVYEQYF.

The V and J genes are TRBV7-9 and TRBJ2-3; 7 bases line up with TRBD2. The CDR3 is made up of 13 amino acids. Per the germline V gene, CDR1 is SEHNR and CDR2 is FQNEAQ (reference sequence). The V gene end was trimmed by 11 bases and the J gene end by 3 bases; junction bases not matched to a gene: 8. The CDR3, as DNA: TGTGCCGCCGGGGCGGGAGCGACAGATACGCAGTATTTT. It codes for CAAGAGATDTQYF.

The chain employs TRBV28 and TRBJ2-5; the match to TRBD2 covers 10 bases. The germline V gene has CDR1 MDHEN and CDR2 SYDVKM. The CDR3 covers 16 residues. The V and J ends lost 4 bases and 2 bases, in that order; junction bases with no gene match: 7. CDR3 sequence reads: CASSSGAGGIQETQYF. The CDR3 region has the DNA TGTGCCAGCAGTTCCGGAGCGGGAGGGATTCAAGAGACCCAGTACTTC. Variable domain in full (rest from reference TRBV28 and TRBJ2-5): DVKVTQSSRYLVKRTGEKVFLECVQDMDHENMFWYRQDPGLGLRLIYFSYDVKMKEKGDIPEGYSVSREKKERFSLILESASTNQTSMYLCASSSGAGGIQETQYFGPGTRLLVL.

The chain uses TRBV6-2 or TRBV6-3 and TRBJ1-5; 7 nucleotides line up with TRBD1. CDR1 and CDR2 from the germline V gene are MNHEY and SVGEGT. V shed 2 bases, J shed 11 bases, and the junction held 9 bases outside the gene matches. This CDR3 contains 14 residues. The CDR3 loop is CASSYRQGTQAQHF. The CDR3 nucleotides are TGTGCCAGCAGTTACAGACAGGGCACCCAGGCCCAGCATTTT.

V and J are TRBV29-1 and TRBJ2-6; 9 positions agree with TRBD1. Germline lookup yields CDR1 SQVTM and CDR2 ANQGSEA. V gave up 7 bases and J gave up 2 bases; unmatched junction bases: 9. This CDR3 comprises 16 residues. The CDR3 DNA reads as TGCAGCGCTCTAGGACAGGGGAGGCCTGGGGCCAACGTCCTGACTTTC. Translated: CSALGQGRPGANVLTF. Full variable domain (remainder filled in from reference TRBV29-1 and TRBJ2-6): SAVISQKPSRDICQRGTSLTIQCQVDSQVTMMFWYRQQPGQSLTLIATANQGSEATYESGFVIDKFPISRPNLTFSTLTVSNMSPEDSSIYLCSALGQGRPGANVLTFGAGSRLTVL.

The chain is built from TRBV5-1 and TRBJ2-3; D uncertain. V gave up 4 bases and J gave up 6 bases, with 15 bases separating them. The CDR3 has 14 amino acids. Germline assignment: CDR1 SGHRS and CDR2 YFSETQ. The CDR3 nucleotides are TGCGCCAGCAGCCCTCAAAGAGGTGCGGATACGCAGTATTTT. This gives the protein CASSPQRGADTQYF.

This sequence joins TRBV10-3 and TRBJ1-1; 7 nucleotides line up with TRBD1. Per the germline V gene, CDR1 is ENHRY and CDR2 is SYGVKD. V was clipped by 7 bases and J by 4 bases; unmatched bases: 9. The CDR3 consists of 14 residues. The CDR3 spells CAINAGGLGTEAFF. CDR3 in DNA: TGTGCCATCAATGCAGGGGGTCTGGGCACTGAAGCTTTCTTT.

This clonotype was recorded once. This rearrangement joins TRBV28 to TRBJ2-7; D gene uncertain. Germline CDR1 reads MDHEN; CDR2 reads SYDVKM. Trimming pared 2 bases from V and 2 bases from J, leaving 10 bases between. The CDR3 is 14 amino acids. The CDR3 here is CASSLSFRTYEQYF. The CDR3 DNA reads TGTGCCAGCAGTTTAAGCTTCAGGACCTACGAGCAGTACTTC.

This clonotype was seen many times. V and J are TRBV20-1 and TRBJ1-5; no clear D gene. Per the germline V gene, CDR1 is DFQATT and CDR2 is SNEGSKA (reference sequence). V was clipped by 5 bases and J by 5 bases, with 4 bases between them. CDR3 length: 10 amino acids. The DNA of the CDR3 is TGCAGTGCTGAACATCAGCCCCAGCATTTT. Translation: CSAEHQPQHF.

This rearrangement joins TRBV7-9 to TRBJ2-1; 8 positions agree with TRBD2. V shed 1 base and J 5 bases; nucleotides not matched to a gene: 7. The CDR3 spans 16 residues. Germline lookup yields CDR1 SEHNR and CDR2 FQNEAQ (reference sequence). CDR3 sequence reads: CASSLVSGGHHNEQFF. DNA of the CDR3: TGTGCCAGCAGCTTAGTTTCGGGAGGGCACCACAATGAGCAGTTCTTC.

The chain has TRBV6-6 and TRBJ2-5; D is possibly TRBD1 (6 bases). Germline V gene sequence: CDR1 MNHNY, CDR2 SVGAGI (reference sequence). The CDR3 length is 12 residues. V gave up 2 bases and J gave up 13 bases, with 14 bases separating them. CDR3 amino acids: CASSYGTSFAYF. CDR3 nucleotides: TGTGCCAGCAGTTACGGGACATCTTTTGCGTACTTC.

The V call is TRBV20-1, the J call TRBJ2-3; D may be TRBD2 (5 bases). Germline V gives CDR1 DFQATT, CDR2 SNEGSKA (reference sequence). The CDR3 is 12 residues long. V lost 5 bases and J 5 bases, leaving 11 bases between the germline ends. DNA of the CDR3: TGCAGTGCTCCTAGCTTAGGAGATACGCAGTATTTT. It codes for CSAPSLGDTQYF.

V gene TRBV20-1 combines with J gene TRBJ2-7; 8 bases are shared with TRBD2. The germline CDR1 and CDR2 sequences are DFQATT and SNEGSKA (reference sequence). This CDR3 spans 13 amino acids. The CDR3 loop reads CSPRTSGTYEQYF. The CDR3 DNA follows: TGCAGCCCGCGAACTAGCGGTACCTACGAGCAGTACTTC.

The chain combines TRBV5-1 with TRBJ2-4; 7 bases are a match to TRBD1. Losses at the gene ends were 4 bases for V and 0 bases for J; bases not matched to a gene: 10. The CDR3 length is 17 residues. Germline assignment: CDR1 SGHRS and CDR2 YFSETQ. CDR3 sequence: CASSPKRQGQAKNIQYF. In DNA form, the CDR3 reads TGCGCCAGCAGCCCCAAAAGACAGGGACAAGCCAAAAACATTCAGTACTTC.